These T cell receptor beta chains were read from a single sample in a study of shared clonotypes between healthy human individuals. Libraries were prepared by immunoSEQ multiplex PCR; TCRdb keeps only in-frame clonotypes and omits some of them. The sample has over a million clones, around 82% seen once. Material for sequencing was memory CD4+ T cells from PBMCs. The receptors were sampled from a man in his late teens or twenties in good health. Some clones in this sample may be carry-over from other donors' samples. The CDR3 runs from the conserved cysteine through the conserved F or W. A D gene is named only where the DNA matches it firmly. Clone sizes are given selectively: once, few, many, or a class where the clone is expanded.

clone size	D gene	V gene	J gene	CDR3 protein	CDR3 DNA
few	-	TRBV28	TRBJ1-4	CASRNHGGDEKLFF	TGTGCCAGCAGGAATCACGGGGGCGATGAAAAACTGTTTTTT
-	-	TRBV29-1	TRBJ2-5	CSGGGDQETQYF	TGCAGTGGAGGGGGGGACCAAGAGACCCAGTACTTC
-	-	TRBV7-9	TRBJ2-7	CASSSTTAAYEQYF	TGTGCCAGCAGCTCCACGACAGCCGCCTACGAGCAGTACTTC
-	TRBD1	TRBV7-9	TRBJ2-1	CASSYRDRGTYNEQFF	TGTGCCAGCAGCTATCGGGACAGGGGGACCTACAATGAGCAGTTCTTC
-	-	TRBV7-6	TRBJ2-1	CASSLWGAGNEQFF	TGTGCCAGCAGCTTATGGGGGGCCGGGAATGAGCAGTTCTTC
-	TRBD2	TRBV28	TRBJ2-1	CASSPRGEGIWNEQFF	TGTGCCAGCAGCCCCAGAGGGGAGGGTATTTGGAATGAGCAGTTCTTC
-	TRBD1	TRBV29-1	TRBJ1-3	CSAFSGGGRGNTIYF	TGCAGCGCATTCTCAGGGGGAGGGAGAGGAAACACCATATATTTT
-	-	TRBV30	TRBJ2-2	CAWSVLRAGAGELFF	TGTGCCTGGAGTGTACTTAGGGCTGGCGCCGGGGAGCTGTTTTTT
-	TRBD1	TRBV5-1	TRBJ2-1	CASSTDRGSYNEQFF	TGCGCCAGCAGCACTGACAGGGGTTCCTACAATGAGCAGTTCTTC
-	TRBD2	TRBV12-5	TRBJ2-5	CASAAGLAGVETQYF	TGTGCTAGTGCCGCCGGACTAGCGGGAGTTGAGACCCAGTACTTC
-	-	TRBV6-1	TRBJ2-7	CASTAPVRFSEQYF	TGTGCCAGCACGGCCCCCGTCAGATTCAGCGAGCAGTACTTC
-	-	TRBV5-1	TRBJ1-1	CASSSTGGTEAFF	TGCGCCAGCAGCTCGACCGGTGGAACTGAAGCTTTCTTT
-	-	TRBV10-3	TRBJ2-4	CAISRTGAAKNIQYF	TGTGCCATCAGTCGCACGGGGGCGGCCAAAAACATTCAGTACTTC
-	-	TRBV6-1	TRBJ2-7	CASMVDTYEQYF	TGTGCCAGCATGGTCGACACCTACGAGCAGTACTTC
-	-	TRBV14	TRBJ2-1	CASSHPGRNGEQFF	TGTGCCAGCAGCCACCCAGGGAGAAATGGTGAGCAGTTCTTC
once	TRBD1	TRBV30	TRBJ2-1	CACKGQGHEQFF	TGTGCCTGCAAAGGACAGGGGCATGAGCAGTTCTTC
-	TRBD2	TRBV7-8	TRBJ2-7	CASSSMRDSGAGVYKQYF	TGTGCCAGCAGCTCCATGCGGGACTCGGGAGCGGGAGTGTATAAGCAGTACTTC
-	-	TRBV11-2	TRBJ1-2	CASSLHPGPTENYGYTF	TGTGCCAGCAGCCTACACCCGGGACCCACAGAGAACTATGGCTACACCTTC
once	-	TRBV2	TRBJ1-5	CASSGIFYGRGSDYQPQHF	TGTGCCAGCAGTGGAATCTTCTACGGGAGGGGGTCCGATTATCAGCCCCAGCATTTT
-	-	TRBV28	TRBJ2-7	CASVSGEGYEQYF	TGTGCCAGCGTCTCAGGGGAAGGCTACGAGCAGTACTTC
-	-	TRBV19	TRBJ1-4	CASSHSRDPRSREKLFF	TGTGCCAGTAGCCACTCTAGGGACCCGAGGAGTAGAGAAAAACTGTTTTTT
-	TRBD1	TRBV27	TRBJ1-2	CASSWGQGGAYGYTF	TGTGCCAGCAGTTGGGGACAGGGAGGTGCCTATGGCTACACCTTC
-	-	TRBV2	TRBJ2-2	CASRDSGELFF	TGTGCCAGCAGAGACTCCGGGGAGCTGTTTTTT
-	TRBD1	TRBV7-2	TRBJ1-5	CASSFTRTGGRQPQHF	TGTGCCAGCAGCTTTACCAGGACAGGGGGTCGACAGCCCCAGCATTTT
-	-	TRBV7-3	TRBJ1-1	CASSDGGPMNEAFF	TGTGCCAGCAGCGACGGCGGTCCCATGAATGAAGCTTTCTTT
-	-	TRBV6-1	TRBJ1-2	CASSESGYYGYTF	TGTGCCAGCAGTGAGTCGGGTTACTATGGCTACACCTTC
-	TRBD2	TRBV27	TRBJ2-3	CASSLAGGWSDTQYF	TGTGCCAGCAGTTTAGCGGGGGGATGGTCCGATACGCAGTATTTT
-	TRBD2	TRBV6-1	TRBJ2-4	CASSDRLSGGKRYF	TGTGCCAGCAGTGATAGGTTAAGCGGGGGGAAGCGGTACTTC
-	-	TRBV27	TRBJ1-2	CASRPSRDGSYGYTF	TGTGCCAGCAGACCCTCCCGGGACGGAAGCTATGGCTACACCTTC
-	TRBD1	TRBV7-6	TRBJ2-7	CASSPTHQTGVEQYF	TGTGCCAGCAGTCCCACACACCAGACAGGGGTCGAGCAGTACTTC
-	-	TRBV6-6	TRBJ1-4	CASSYGQINEKLFF	TGTGCCAGCAGTTACGGGCAGATTAATGAAAAACTGTTTTTT
-	TRBD2	TRBV5-1	TRBJ2-1	CASSRLAGSSYNEQFF	TGCGCCAGCAGTCGACTAGCGGGTAGCTCCTACAATGAGCAGTTCTTC
-	-	TRBV5-1	TRBJ1-5	CASSLFGGSNQPQHF	TGCGCCAGCAGCTTGTTTGGGGGAAGCAATCAGCCCCAGCATTTT
-	-	TRBV6-5	TRBJ2-7	CASSYSGDEQYF	TGTGCCAGCAGTTATTCCGGGGATGAGCAGTACTTC
-	TRBD2	TRBV4-1	TRBJ2-1	CASSQGSGLAGDRYNEQFF	TGCGCCAGCAGCCAGGGCTCGGGACTAGCGGGAGACCGATACAATGAGCAGTTCTTC
-	TRBD1	TRBV27	TRBJ2-5	CASSSGWMGDRGETQYF	TGTGCCAGCAGTTCGGGTTGGATGGGGGACAGGGGGGAGACCCAGTACTTC
-	TRBD2	TRBV5-1	TRBJ2-3	CASSSGTSPLGDTQYF	TGCGCCAGCAGCTCCGGGACTAGCCCCTTGGGGGATACGCAGTATTTT
-	-	TRBV4-2	TRBJ2-5	CASSRPGRQETQYF	TGTGCCAGCAGCCGCCCGGGACGGCAAGAGACCCAGTACTTC
-	-	TRBV14	TRBJ2-1	CASSLGTASYNEQFF	TGTGCCAGCAGCCTGGGGACGGCCAGTTACAATGAGCAGTTCTTC
-	-	TRBV7-7	TRBJ2-5	CASSFNKGAQYF	TGTGCCAGCAGCTTTAACAAGGGAGCCCAGTACTTC
once	TRBD1	TRBV5-1	TRBJ1-4	CASSFGTGDEKLFF	TGCGCCAGCAGCTTCGGGACAGGGGATGAAAAACTGTTTTTT
-	-	TRBV2	TRBJ2-5	CASSVRTEETQYF	TGTGCCAGCAGTGTAAGGACAGAAGAGACCCAGTACTTC
-	-	TRBV7-3	TRBJ1-1	CASSSNAGQSWGTEAFF	TGTGCCAGCAGCTCTAACGCGGGTCAATCTTGGGGCACTGAAGCTTTCTTT
once	TRBD2	TRBV10-1	TRBJ2-2	CASSGSSGSGELFF	TGCGCCAGCAGTGGTAGTAGCGGGAGCGGGGAGCTGTTTTTT
-	-	TRBV25-1	TRBJ1-2	CASSESGRGYGYTF	TGTGCCAGCAGTGAATCTGGACGGGGATATGGCTACACCTTC
-	-	TRBV19	TRBJ1-3	CASSSRGGDGNTIYF	TGTGCCAGTAGTAGCCGTGGAGGGGATGGAAACACCATATATTTT
-	TRBD1	TRBV5-4	TRBJ2-2	CASSRPGTGVNGELFF	TGTGCCAGCAGCCGTCCCGGGACAGGGGTGAACGGGGAGCTGTTTTTT
-	TRBD2	TRBV2	TRBJ2-7	CASSGGLAISSYEQYF	TGTGCCAGCAGTGGGGGACTAGCGATCTCCTCCTACGAGCAGTACTTC
-	TRBD1	TRBV6-6	TRBJ1-2	CASSDPGQTYGYTF	TGTGCCAGCAGCGATCCGGGACAGACCTATGGCTACACCTTC
-	-	TRBV5-1	TRBJ2-6	CACTTGSGANVLTF	TGCGCCTGCACCACAGGGTCTGGGGCCAACGTCCTGACTTTC
-	-	TRBV18	TRBJ2-3	CASSPLISAGAGTDTQYF	TGTGCCAGCTCACCATTAATTTCGGCGGGGGCAGGCACAGATACGCAGTATTTT
few	TRBD2	TRBV7-2	TRBJ2-7	CASSLQWGGYEQYF	TGTGCCAGCAGCTTGCAATGGGGGGGGTACGAGCAGTACTTC
many	TRBD1	TRBV14	TRBJ1-5	CASSQDLPRGRDQPQHF	TGTGCCAGCAGCCAAGATTTACCGAGGGGGCGGGATCAGCCCCAGCATTTT
-	TRBD1	TRBV18	TRBJ2-5	CASSPPTGIGETQYF	TGTGCCAGCTCACCACCGACAGGGATCGGAGAGACCCAGTACTTC
-	-	TRBV28	TRBJ2-1	CASNGPEYNEQFF	TGTGCCAGCAATGGTCCGGAGTACAATGAGCAGTTCTTC
-	TRBD1	TRBV28	TRBJ2-5	CASSFTGGLAETQYF	TGTGCCAGCAGTTTTACAGGGGGCCTAGCGGAGACCCAGTACTTC
-	-	TRBV5-4	TRBJ2-5	CASSLLKTGPSETQYF	TGTGCCAGCAGCTTGCTAAAGACAGGCCCCAGTGAGACCCAGTACTTC
-	-	TRBV28	TRBJ2-7	CASTPPGLYEQYF	TGTGCCAGCACCCCCCCAGGGCTCTACGAGCAGTACTTC